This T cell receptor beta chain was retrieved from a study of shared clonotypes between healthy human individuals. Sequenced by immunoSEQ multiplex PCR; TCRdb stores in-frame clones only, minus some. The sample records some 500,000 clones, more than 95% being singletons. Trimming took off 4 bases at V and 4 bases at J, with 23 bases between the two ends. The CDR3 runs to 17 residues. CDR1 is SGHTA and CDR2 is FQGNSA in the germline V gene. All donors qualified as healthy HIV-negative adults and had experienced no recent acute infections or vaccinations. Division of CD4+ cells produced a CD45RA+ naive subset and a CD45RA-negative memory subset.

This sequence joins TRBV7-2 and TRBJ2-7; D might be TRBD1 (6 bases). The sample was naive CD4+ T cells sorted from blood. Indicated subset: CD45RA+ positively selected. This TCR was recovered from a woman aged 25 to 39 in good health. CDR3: CASSWDTTSGIGYEQYF. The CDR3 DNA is TGTGCCAGCAGCTGGGACACGACTTCGGGTATCGGTTACGAGCAGTACTTC.